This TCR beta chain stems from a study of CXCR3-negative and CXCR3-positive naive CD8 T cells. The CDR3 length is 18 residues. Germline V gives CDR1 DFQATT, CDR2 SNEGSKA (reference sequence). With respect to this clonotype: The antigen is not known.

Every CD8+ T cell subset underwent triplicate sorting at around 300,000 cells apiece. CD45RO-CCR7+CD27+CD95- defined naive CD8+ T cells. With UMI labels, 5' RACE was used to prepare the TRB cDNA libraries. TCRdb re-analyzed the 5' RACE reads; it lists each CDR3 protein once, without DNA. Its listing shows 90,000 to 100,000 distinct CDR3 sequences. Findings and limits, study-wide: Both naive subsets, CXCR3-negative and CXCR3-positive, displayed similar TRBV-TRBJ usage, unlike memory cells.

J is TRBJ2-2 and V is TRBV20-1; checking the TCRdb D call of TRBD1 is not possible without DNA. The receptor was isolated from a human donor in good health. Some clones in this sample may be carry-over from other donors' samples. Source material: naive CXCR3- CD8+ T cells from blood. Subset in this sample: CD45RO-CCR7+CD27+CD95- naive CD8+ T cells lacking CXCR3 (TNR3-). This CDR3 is CSASPLSWGQGVSGELFF.